This T cell receptor (beta chain) is from a study of blood T cells in healthy people across ages (dated by TCRdb to the mid-2010s). Describing the broader study: In model experiments, template switching captured roughly one uniquely barcoded TCR beta cDNA molecule for every two T cells. To track age-related changes in TCR beta repertoire diversity, the study relied on deep sequencing normalized with unique cDNA molecular identifiers. Four age groups were formed from the donors: young (average roughly 15 years), middle-aged (approximately 40), aged (about 62) and long-lived (less than 85). To avoid experimental bias, donors of different ages were distributed randomly across sequencing lanes. Using the same blood draw, the study looked at two additional independent replicas of 1 million unique cDNA reads for two donors, one aged 18 to 30 and the other aged 80 or older. The paper's findings and limits, for the study overall: Donor CMV infection status was unknown, potentially confounding age-related changes in expanded clonotypes. Because profiling used bulk unsorted PBMCs, naive and antigen-experienced compartments could not be compared conclusively. The long-lived group showed more naive CD4+ T cells, fewer expanded clones and increased TCR diversity than the aged group, suggesting age selection. Estimates of total diversity based on one million sequenced T cells were regarded as lower bounds and as underestimates. A strong correlation was found between observed TCR beta diversity and the percentage of naive T cells measured by flow cytometry. As age increased, observed TCR beta diversity per million T cells dropped in a roughly linear way, and a significant reduction was already evident by age 40.

Library prep was done by 5' RACE. The data were produced on an Illumina HiSeq 2500. A second about 6 to 11 cycle PCR used a sample-barcoded 5' primer and a J-beta primer mix. A unique molecular identifier was introduced onto each TCR beta cDNA molecule by a template-switch 5' adaptor carrying 12 random nucleotides. Each sample yielded at least 2.5 million CDR3-containing paired-end reads. The Mint cDNA synthesis kit, primed by a TRBC-specific oligonucleotide, was used to synthesize first-strand cDNA from all RNA. All cDNA was treated with uracil-DNA glycosylase and then went through a first 18-cycle PCR with the universal primers M1SS and BC2_uni_R. The published analysis was carried out like this. For normalization, 1 million high-quality reads, each with a distinct molecular identifier, were randomly selected from each sample. Reads sharing molecular identifiers were discarded rather than binned into consensus sequences. MiTCR, with a Q25 quality threshold and the strictest error-elimination algorithm, was used for CDR3 identification, clonotype clustering and error correction. A nonparametric unseen species model with Euler transformation was used to estimate lower-bound total TCR beta diversity. TCRdb passed the public sequencing reads through fastp at Q25 and MiXCR, retaining productive beta sequences. Every CDR3 protein is listed once, alongside the most common genes and DNA of its rows. TCRdb's processing, not the authors' own work, is the source of the V and J calls. The sample table contains about 1.1 million distinct CDR3 sequences; only one count was recorded for around two fifths of them. In total, the top ten clones hold around 13% of the sample.

Concerning this clonotype: Its antigen target is currently unknown. Within one base of it there is no much larger clone, and no base qualities were kept.

Donors were approximately 42 systemically healthy Caucasian individuals from Russia aged 6 to 90 years. Each donor gave ten milliliters of peripheral blood, collected into EDTA-treated Vacutainer tubes. Ficoll-Paque density-gradient centrifugation was used to isolate PBMCs, with at least 6.5 million per sample. Trizol reagent was used to extract total RNA from PBMCs, with at least 5 micrograms per sample. The percentages of naive CD45RAhigh/CD27high T cells were determined by flow cytometry on a PBMC aliquot from every donor. The CDR3 covers 16 residues, taking in both the cysteine and the phenylalanine. Kept here is only the CDR3 DNA, which spans 48 bases and is read in frame from base 1. CDR1 MNHEY and CDR2 SMNVEV were looked up in the germline V gene (reference sequence). V sheds 2 bases and J sheds 1 base, leaving 15 bases between their ends.

Here the chain combines TRBV27 and TRBJ2-7; a tentative D match to TRBD2 spans 6 bases. The source of this sequence is a man in his late teens or twenties in good health. The sample was blood. CDR3 region: CASSLGGCSSSYEQYF. The bases read TGTGCCAGCAGTTTAGGGGGGTGCTCTTCTTCCTACGAGCAGTACTTC.